These T cell receptor beta chains were read from a single sample in a study of OX40 agonist ivuxolimab in advanced cancers. TCRdb's copy holds only in-frame clones and misses some; the assay was immunoSEQ multiplex PCR. The data show approximately 31,000 clones, around nine tenths seen once. This sample comprised CD4+ or CD8+ T cells sorted from blood, obtained in a trial of the OX40 agonist ivuxolimab. These receptors came from an adult with an advanced solid tumor such as melanoma, head and neck, liver or kidney cancer. Each CDR3 is given with its conserved first and last residue. A D gene is named only where the DNA matches it firmly. Expanded clones are given a class, and other clones once, few, many or no size at all.

V: TRBV4-2; size: -; J: TRBJ2-5; D: -; DNA: TGTGCCAGCAGCCAAGATTGGCTAGTTTCAGAGACCCAGTACTTC; CDR3: CASSQDWLVSETQYF
V: TRBV11-2; size: few; J: TRBJ2-7; D: -; DNA: TGTGCCAGCAGCCACAGCAGCGCCGGACTACTTGTCTACGAGCAGTACTTC; CDR3: CASSHSSAGLLVYEQYF
V: TRBV6-1; size: -; J: TRBJ2-2; D: -; DNA: TGTGCCAGCAGTGTGGAGGCCGGGGAGCTGTTTTTT; CDR3: CASSVEAGELFF
V: TRBV30; size: once; J: TRBJ2-5; D: TRBD2; DNA: TGTGCCTGGAGCCCCACTAGCGGGAGTCAGACCCAGTACTTC; CDR3: CAWSPTSGSQTQYF
V: TRBV14; size: -; J: TRBJ1-4; D: -; DNA: TGTGCCAGCAGCCAAGAGGGACCCGTTAATGAAAAACTGTTTTTT; CDR3: CASSQEGPVNEKLFF
V: TRBV5-4; size: once; J: TRBJ1-2; D: TRBD1; DNA: TGTGCCAGCAGCCCTCCAGGGGGCGCCGGCTATGGCTACACCTTC; CDR3: CASSPPGGAGYGYTF
V: TRBV6-5; size: -; J: TRBJ1-1; D: -; DNA: TGTGCCAGCAGCCCGAGTGGGGTAAGGAACACTGAAGCTTTCTTT; CDR3: CASSPSGVRNTEAFF
V: TRBV27; size: -; J: TRBJ2-3; D: -; DNA: TGTGCCAGCAGTTTTTCTGGGTCAATTCACCCTAGCACAGATACGCAGTATTTT; CDR3: CASSFSGSIHPSTDTQYF
V: TRBV4-1; size: -; J: TRBJ2-1; D: TRBD1; DNA: TGCGCCAGCAGCCAAGGGGACAGGGGGCCCGATGAGCAGTTCTTC; CDR3: CASSQGDRGPDEQFF
V: TRBV5-1; size: -; J: TRBJ1-4; D: -; DNA: TGCGCCAGCAGCACCGGGACCGGTGGACTGTTTTTT; CDR3: CASSTGTGGLFF
V: TRBV2; size: few; J: TRBJ2-1; D: -; DNA: TGTGCCAGCAGTGGCGAGAGGGGAGAGCAGTTCTTC; CDR3: CASSGERGEQFF
V: TRBV15; size: -; J: TRBJ1-5; D: -; DNA: TGTGCCACCAGCAGTATCCGTAGCAATCAGCCCCAGCATTTT; CDR3: CATSSIRSNQPQHF
V: TRBV4-2; size: once; J: TRBJ2-5; D: -; DNA: TGTGCCAGCAGCCAAGATTCCGGGGCCTTAGGGGAGACCCAGTACTTC; CDR3: CASSQDSGALGETQYF
V: TRBV7-2; size: -; J: TRBJ2-1; D: -; DNA: TGTGCCAGCAGCCCATATCCACCCTACAATGAGCAGTTCTTC; CDR3: CASSPYPPYNEQFF
V: TRBV25-1; size: -; J: TRBJ2-6; D: -; DNA: TGTGCCAGTTCGGCAGGGAGCTCTGGGGCCAACGTCCTGACTTTC; CDR3: CASSAGSSGANVLTF
V: TRBV27; size: -; J: TRBJ2-7; D: -; DNA: TGTGCCAGCAGTTCACGGGTGACCTACGAGCAGTACTTC; CDR3: CASSSRVTYEQYF
V: TRBV7-3; size: -; J: TRBJ2-1; D: -; DNA: TGTGCCAGCAGCGCCCCTAGCTCCGATGAGCAGTTCTTC; CDR3: CASSAPSSDEQFF
V: TRBV18; size: -; J: TRBJ2-3; D: TRBD1; DNA: TGTGCCAGCTCACTCGAGTCTCCCGACGGGACAGGGACTTGGCTTGGCGCAGATACGCAGTATTTT; CDR3: CASSLESPDGTGTWLGADTQYF
V: TRBV7-9; size: few; J: TRBJ2-3; D: -; DNA: TGTGCCAGCAGCTTTGCAGATACGCAGTATTTT; CDR3: CASSFADTQYF
V: TRBV6-1; size: -; J: TRBJ1-2; D: TRBD1; DNA: TGTGCCAGCAGTGAGGGTAAGGGACAGGCCTATGGCTACACCTTC; CDR3: CASSEGKGQAYGYTF
V: TRBV5-6; size: -; J: TRBJ1-1; D: -; DNA: TGTGCCAGCAGCTTGGAATGGCCGGGTCCGACACCGACGAACACTGAAGCTTTCTTT; CDR3: CASSLEWPGPTPTNTEAFF
V: TRBV7-2; size: -; J: TRBJ1-5; D: -; DNA: TGTGCCAGCAGCTTAGGTTGGGACCAGCCTAGCAATCAGCCCCAGCATTTT; CDR3: CASSLGWDQPSNQPQHF
V: TRBV15; size: -; J: TRBJ1-3; D: -; DNA: TGTGCCACCGGGGCCGGGAGCTCTGGAAACACCATATATTTT; CDR3: CATGAGSSGNTIYF
V: TRBV27; size: -; J: TRBJ2-5; D: -; DNA: TGTGCCAGCAGTCCCTCGACACTAGGGGCTGAGACCCAGTACTTC; CDR3: CASSPSTLGAETQYF
V: TRBV5-4; size: -; J: TRBJ1-2; D: -; DNA: TGTGCCAGCAGCCGACGTGAAGCTATCTATGGCTACACCTTC; CDR3: CASSRREAIYGYTF
V: TRBV28; size: -; J: TRBJ2-7; D: -; DNA: TGTGCCAGCAGTTCGGAAGGGGGCGGGGACGAGCAGTACTTC; CDR3: CASSSEGGGDEQYF
V: TRBV27; size: once; J: TRBJ2-4; D: TRBD1; DNA: TGTGCCAGCAGTTTTCTTGGACAGGGGAACATTCAGTACTTC; CDR3: CASSFLGQGNIQYF
V: TRBV29-1; size: -; J: TRBJ1-1; D: TRBD1; DNA: TGCAGCGTTGTCGGACAGGCGGGCACTGAAGCTTTCTTT; CDR3: CSVVGQAGTEAFF
V: TRBV25-1; size: -; J: TRBJ2-3; D: -; DNA: TGTGCCAGCAGTGCCTTGGAAGATACGCAGTATTTT; CDR3: CASSALEDTQYF
V: TRBV7-9; size: few; J: TRBJ1-1; D: -; DNA: TGTGCCAGCGTCCAGGGCAACACTGAAGCTTTCTTT; CDR3: CASVQGNTEAFF
V: TRBV7-6; size: -; J: TRBJ2-1; D: -; DNA: TGTGCCAGCAGCAGTAACTACAATGAGCAGTTCTTC; CDR3: CASSSNYNEQFF
V: TRBV6-5; size: -; J: TRBJ2-7; D: -; DNA: TGTGCCAGCAGCCTAGGGGGCTACGAGCAGTACTTC; CDR3: CASSLGGYEQYF
V: TRBV27; size: -; J: TRBJ2-7; D: TRBD2; DNA: TGTGCCAGCAGTTGGTCCGGGAGGCCCTACGAGCAGTACTTC; CDR3: CASSWSGRPYEQYF
V: TRBV28; size: -; J: TRBJ2-7; D: -; DNA: TGTGCCAGCAGTACTGGATCCCCACCGCCAACCTACGAGCAGTACTTC; CDR3: CASSTGSPPPTYEQYF
V: TRBV5-4; size: -; J: TRBJ2-5; D: TRBD2; DNA: TGTGCCAGCAGCTTGGTAGCGGGGAGGGGGGAGACCCAGTACTTC; CDR3: CASSLVAGRGETQYF
V: TRBV6-4; size: -; J: TRBJ2-7; D: TRBD2; DNA: TGTGCCAGCAGTGAGTCATGGGGGGGGACCTACGAGCAGTACTTC; CDR3: CASSESWGGTYEQYF
V: TRBV4-1; size: -; J: TRBJ2-1; D: TRBD2; DNA: TGCGCCAGCAGCCTTGGGACTAGGGAGCACAATGAGCAGTTCTTC; CDR3: CASSLGTREHNEQFF
V: TRBV7-2; size: -; J: TRBJ2-7; D: -; DNA: TGTGCCAGCAGCTTAACAGGGAAAGCCTACGAGCAGTACTTC; CDR3: CASSLTGKAYEQYF
V: TRBV6-5; size: -; J: TRBJ1-2; D: -; DNA: TGTGCCAGCAGTTATTCCGCGATGTTGGGCTACACCTTC; CDR3: CASSYSAMLGYTF
V: TRBV7-2; size: -; J: TRBJ2-7; D: -; DNA: TGTGCCAGCAGCTTAGCTGCAGGGACCTACGAGCAGTACTTC; CDR3: CASSLAAGTYEQYF
V: TRBV7-9; size: -; J: TRBJ2-1; D: -; DNA: TGTGCCAGCGATGGAGCTTACTACAATGAGCAGTTCTTC; CDR3: CASDGAYYNEQFF
V: TRBV9; size: few; J: TRBJ2-3; D: -; DNA: TGTGCCAGCAGCGGAAGTGGGGATACGCAGTATTTT; CDR3: CASSGSGDTQYF
V: TRBV18; size: -; J: TRBJ2-5; D: TRBD1; DNA: TGTGCCAGCTCACCGGATCCGGGACAGTCCCTCCAAGAGACCCAGTACTTC; CDR3: CASSPDPGQSLQETQYF
V: TRBV6-5; size: once; J: TRBJ2-3; D: -; DNA: TGTGCCAGCAGTTACGGTTCTAGAACAGATACGCAGTATTTT; CDR3: CASSYGSRTDTQYF
V: TRBV5-6; size: -; J: TRBJ2-7; D: -; DNA: TGTGCCAGTTCGAGAGCCTACGAGCAGTACTTC; CDR3: CASSRAYEQYF
V: TRBV5-8; size: once; J: TRBJ2-7; D: -; DNA: TGTGCCAGCAGCGGGGACATGATGTCCTACGAGCAGTACTTC; CDR3: CASSGDMMSYEQYF